This T cell receptor (beta chain) was identified during a study of blood T cell repertoires in COVID-19. The V end lost 4 bases, the J end lost 3 bases, and 4 bases lay between the germline ends. Germline CDR1 is MDHEN and CDR2 is SYDVKM. The CDR3 extends over 11 amino acids. This clone was counted only a few times. The repertoire was sequenced with immunoSEQ multiplex PCR; TCRdb's copy has only in-frame clones and lacks some. This sample has approximately 55,000 clones; 65% to 80% occur once, and the top ten carry under 25%. The chain recombines TRBV28 with TRBJ2-7; D gene ambiguous. The TCR originated in a man aged 25-40 years with COVID-19, enrolled during active disease. Specimen: peripheral blood. The CDR3 DNA follows: TGTGCCAGCAGTTCATTCTACGAGCAGTACTTC. Translating it yields CASSSFYEQYF. Looking up the rest from reference TRBV28 and TRBJ2-7 gives the full variable domain: DVKVTQSSRYLVKRTGEKVFLECVQDMDHENMFWYRQDPGLGLRLIYFSYDVKMKEKGDIPEGYSVSREKKERFSLILESASTNQTSMYLCASSSFYEQYFGPGTRLTVT.